Detailed here is one TCR beta chain. Its cognate antigen has yet to be identified. Base quality data are lacking; no much larger clone is found one base away. Each donor gave one peripheral blood draw, roughly 120 mL on average, collected into heparinised tubes. Naive, central memory, regulatory and stem cell-like memory CD4+ T cells were sorted on a BD FACSAria II using a panel including CD45RO, CCR7, CD25, CD127, CD95 and CD27. All sorted populations exceeded 95% purity. Right away, PBMCs were isolated by Lymphoprep density gradient centrifugation and were stained directly, with no culture step. So that batch effects would be minimized, each experiment stained and sorted samples in pairs, pairing one healthy donor with one patient. The sample belongs to a study of beta chain features in type 1 diabetes (dated by TCRdb to 2016 to 2019). At the level of the whole study: Patients and healthy donors did not differ in mean age, gender distribution, total cell number or subset yield. A total of 90 million to 120 million sorted cells were examined across all samples, and a strong correlation was observed between cell number per subset and RNA yield. Naive and central memory subsets were obtained from all 30 or so donors, but regulatory and stem cell-like memory subsets were isolated from only 8 patients and roughly 8 healthy donors. In the study, TCRB repertoires of sorted circulating CD4+ T cell subsets from recently diagnosed type 1 diabetes patients were compared with those of matched healthy donors. Paper-wide results and their limitations: PCR might favor shorter templates, but patient and control samples were amplified and corrected together, so any skew would affect both groups equally. At VDJ recombination sites, type 1 diabetes patients had fewer insertions and more deleted nucleotides, which implies abnormalities in thymic rearrangement. Because cDNA was sequenced instead of genomic DNA, highly expressing activated cells could be over-represented, though the groups showed no difference in activation or CD3 levels. Because small numbers of individuals were included in the HLA sub-analyses, any influence of HLA type on TCRB rearrangement was left unresolved. Type 1 diabetes patients showed a moderate but significant shortening of TCRB CDR3 length in all four CD4+ subsets. Naive, central memory and regulatory TCRB repertoires appeared to be more similar among patients than among healthy donors.

The entire isolated RNA was reverse transcribed using the High Capacity cDNA Reverse Transcription Kit, and thus expressed TCRB transcripts were sequenced. Deep immunoSEQ sequencing was performed on naive, central memory and regulatory T cell samples, with an average of roughly 3.3 million total reads per sample. After sorted cells were lysed in RLT buffer, RNA was extracted with DNase-treated RNeasy Micro or Mini kits, with the choice depending on cell number. Each cell subset was processed separately to prevent cross-contamination, with patient and healthy donor samples processed together. TCRB sequences were amplified from cDNA with the immunoSEQ multiplex PCR, producing 87-bp fragments spanning the CDR3 region. Sequencing of the amplicons was done on the Illumina HiSeq platform. The authors processed their data as follows. PCR bias was corrected computationally using synthetic template baselines, and reads within Hamming distance 2 were collapsed, with unmergeable singletons discarded. Reads were aligned against IMGT so that V, D and J genes, CDR3 length and insertions or deletions at six rearrangement sites could be assigned. Within each subset, clonotype counts were normalized to the number of sorted cells before true diversity and Gini coefficients were calculated with the tcR R package. Repertoire sharing was quantified using the overlap coefficient calculated on TCRB nucleotide sequences. Out-of-frame TCRB sequences from naive cells were analyzed to stand in for the pre-selection repertoire. Entries here come from immuneACCESS through TCRdb and include only in-frame sequences with V and J called. Some clones fail to appear in such tables; in the studies checked, an unresolved V gene covers under half of the shortfall, and the cause of the remainder is unknown. For V, J and clone size, that table is used; D and trimming come from the DNA. Counted in this sample were about 700,000 clones; 13% of them appeared once. The top ten clonotypes cover approximately 0.021% of the sample.

The sample comprised naive CD4+ T cells from blood. The cell subset or site label for this specimen denotes: true naive CD4+ T cells. The origin of this receptor is a man younger than 35 with type 1 diabetes.

The CDR3 protein sequence reads: CASSQTGVPGQGRGEQFF. The DNA is as follows: TGTGCCAGCAGCCAGACGGGGGTCCCGGGACAGGGACGTGGTGAGCAGTTCTTC. The sequence links TRBV5-4 to TRBJ2-1; TRBD1 aligns with 9 central bases. CDR1 and CDR2 (SGHNT, YYREEE) derive from the germline V gene (reference sequence). Spanning cysteine to phenylalanine, the CDR3 consists of 18 amino acids. Left in the record is the CDR3 DNA by itself, 54 bases read in frame from the first base. V and J are trimmed by 4 bases and 9 bases, and the gene matches miss 20 bases of the junction.